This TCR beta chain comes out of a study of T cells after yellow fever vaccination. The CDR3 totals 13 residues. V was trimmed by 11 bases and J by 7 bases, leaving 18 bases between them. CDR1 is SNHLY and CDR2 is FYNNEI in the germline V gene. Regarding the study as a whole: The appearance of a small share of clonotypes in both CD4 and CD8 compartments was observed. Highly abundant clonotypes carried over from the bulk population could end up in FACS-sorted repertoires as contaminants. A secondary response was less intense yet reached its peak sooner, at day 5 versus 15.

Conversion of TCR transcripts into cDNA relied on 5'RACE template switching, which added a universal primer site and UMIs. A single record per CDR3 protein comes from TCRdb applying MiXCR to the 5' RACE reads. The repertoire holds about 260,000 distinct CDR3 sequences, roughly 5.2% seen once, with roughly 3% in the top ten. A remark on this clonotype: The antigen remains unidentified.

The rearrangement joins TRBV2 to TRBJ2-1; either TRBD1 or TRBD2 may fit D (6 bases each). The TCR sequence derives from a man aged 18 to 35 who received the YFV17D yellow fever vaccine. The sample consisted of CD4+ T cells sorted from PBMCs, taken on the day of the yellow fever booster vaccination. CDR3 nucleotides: TGTGCCTCCCGAAGGGGGGAGGTAAATGAGCAGTTCTTC. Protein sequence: CASRRGEVNEQFF.